These T cell receptor beta chains were read from a single sample in a study of cytomegalovirus exposure and HLA in healthy donors. Here immunoSEQ multiplex PCR was the method, and the copy in TCRdb shows in-frame clones only, minus some. The table includes approximately 200,000 clones, approximately 81% detected once. The sequenced sample was PBMCs. The receptors shown here come from a woman aged 18-30 years in good health and CMV-seropositive. The CDR3 runs from the conserved cysteine through the conserved F or W. D genes are given only for firm matches. Rows may omit the clone size; those that give it use once, few, many or a size class.

d_gene | j_gene | abundance | v_gene | CDR3aa | CDR3nt
- | TRBJ1-5 | - | TRBV7-8 | CASSLESRQRPNQPQHF | TGTGCCAGCAGCTTAGAGTCTAGGCAGCGCCCGAATCAGCCCCAGCATTTT
- | TRBJ1-1 | - | TRBV4-1 | CASSQEAGGHPTEAFF | TGCGCCAGCAGCCAAGAGGCCGGGGGGCACCCAACTGAAGCTTTCTTT
TRBD1 | TRBJ1-5 | few | TRBV30 | CAWSAGGDQPQHF | TGTGCCTGGAGTGCAGGGGGCGATCAGCCCCAGCATTTT
- | TRBJ1-2 | - | TRBV6-1 | CASSASNRQAGGYTF | TGTGCCAGCAGTGCGTCCAACCGACAGGCAGGTGGCTACACCTTC
- | TRBJ2-4 | - | TRBV7-7 | CASSLARYQGAKNIQYF | TGTGCCAGCAGCTTAGCCCGATATCAGGGGGCCAAAAACATTCAGTACTTC
- | TRBJ2-2 | - | TRBV6-1 | CASGSGRNTGELFF | TGTGCCAGCGGGAGCGGAAGGAACACCGGGGAGCTGTTTTTT
- | TRBJ2-6 | few | TRBV4-2 | CASSQEDSSGANGLTF | TGTGCCAGCAGCCAAGAAGACAGCTCTGGGGCCAACGGCCTGACTTTC
TRBD2 | TRBJ2-3 | once | TRBV4-2 | CASSPGTSGSGGGDTQYF | TGTGCCAGCAGCCCTGGGACTAGCGGATCCGGAGGAGGAGATACGCAATATTTT
TRBD1 | TRBJ1-2 | - | TRBV5-1 | CASSLLGGGGYTF | TGCGCCAGCAGCTTGCTAGGGGGCGGTGGCTACACCTTC
TRBD1 | TRBJ1-3 | - | TRBV4-3 | CASSLDRVVPGNTIYF | TGCGCCAGCAGCCTCGACAGGGTTGTACCTGGAAACACCATATATTTT
- | TRBJ1-4 | - | TRBV5-1 | CASSLDRTNEKLFF | TGCGCCAGCAGCCTGGACAGAACTAATGAAAAACTGTTTTTT
- | TRBJ2-5 | few | TRBV14 | CASSQDNVLAETQYF | TGTGCCAGCAGCCAAGATAACGTCCTAGCTGAGACCCAGTACTTC
TRBD1 | TRBJ1-6 | - | TRBV5-4 | CASSPDRGRGSPLHF | TGTGCCAGCAGCCCGGACAGGGGGCGAGGATCACCCCTCCACTTT
- | TRBJ1-1 | - | TRBV19 | CASSPRPSGTEAFF | TGTGCCAGTAGTCCTCGACCCTCCGGGACTGAAGCTTTCTTT
- | TRBJ2-1 | - | TRBV7-9 | CASSLAGGRGEQFF | TGTGCCAGCAGCTTAGCGGGGGGGCGGGGTGAGCAGTTCTTC
TRBD2 | TRBJ2-7 | - | TRBV27 | CASSLAGGRYEQYF | TGTGCCAGCAGTTTAGCGGGGGGGCGTTACGAGCAGTACTTC
TRBD2 | TRBJ2-5 | once | TRBV5-1 | CASSLAGGPQTQYF | TGCGCCAGCAGCTTGGCGGGGGGGCCGCAGACCCAGTACTTC
- | TRBJ1-6 | few | TRBV14 | CASSQGGSPLHF | TGTGCCAGCAGCCAAGGGGGCTCACCCCTCCACTTT
- | TRBJ2-3 | - | TRBV6-6 | CASSYSMGGLDTQYF | TGTGCCAGCAGTTACTCCATGGGGGGTCTCGATACGCAGTATTTT
TRBD1 | TRBJ1-4 | - | TRBV4-3 | CASREGGTGNEKLFF | TGCGCCAGCAGAGAAGGGGGGACAGGGAATGAAAAACTGTTTTTT
TRBD2 | TRBJ2-7 | - | TRBV5-1 | CASSFPGGYEQYF | TGCGCCAGCAGCTTTCCGGGGGGGTACGAGCAGTACTTC
TRBD1 | TRBJ1-5 | - | TRBV2 | CASRRQGASNQPQHF | TGTGCCAGCAGACGACAGGGGGCGAGCAATCAGCCCCAGCATTTT
- | TRBJ2-2 | once | TRBV9 | CASSVLAGRRTGELFF | TGTGCCAGCAGCGTTCTCGCGGGGCGAAGAACCGGGGAGCTGTTTTTT
- | TRBJ1-1 | - | TRBV19 | CASIPPGSRNTEAFF | TGTGCCAGTATCCCACCGGGGTCCCGGAACACTGAAGCTTTCTTT
TRBD1 | TRBJ2-1 | - | TRBV5-1 | CASSRDRDWDEQFF | TGCGCCAGCAGCCGGGACAGGGATTGGGATGAGCAGTTCTTC
TRBD1 | TRBJ1-1 | few | TRBV12-5 | CASGTEGGEGNTEAFF | TGTGCTAGTGGTACCGAAGGGGGCGAGGGAAACACTGAAGCTTTCTTT
- | TRBJ1-2 | once | TRBV29-1 | CSVYSAWRGNYGYTF | TGCAGCGTTTATTCGGCGTGGCGAGGGAACTATGGCTACACCTTC
TRBD1 | TRBJ2-3 | - | TRBV29-1 | CSARTGAGNTQYF | TGCAGCGCGCGGACAGGGGCGGGGAATACGCAGTATTTT
TRBD2 | TRBJ2-5 | - | TRBV25-1 | CASSRGLADQETQYF | TGTGCCAGCAGTAGAGGACTAGCGGATCAAGAGACCCAGTACTTC